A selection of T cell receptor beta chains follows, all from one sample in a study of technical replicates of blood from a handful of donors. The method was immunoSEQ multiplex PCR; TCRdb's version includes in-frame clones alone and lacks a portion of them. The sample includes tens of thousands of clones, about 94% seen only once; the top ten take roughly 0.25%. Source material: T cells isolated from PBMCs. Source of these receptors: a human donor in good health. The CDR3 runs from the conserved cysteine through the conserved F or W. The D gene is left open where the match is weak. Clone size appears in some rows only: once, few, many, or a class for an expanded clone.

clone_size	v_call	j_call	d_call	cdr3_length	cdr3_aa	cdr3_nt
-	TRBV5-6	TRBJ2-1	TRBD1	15	CASRLQGESYNEQFF	TGTGCCAGCAGACTCCAGGGGGAGTCCTACAATGAGCAGTTCTTC
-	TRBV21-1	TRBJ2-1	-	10	CARSSGEQFF	TGTGCCAGGTCGTCAGGAGAGCAGTTCTTC
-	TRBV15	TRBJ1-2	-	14	CATSIPGRNYGYTF	TGTGCCACCAGCATCCCCGGCAGGAACTATGGCTACACCTTC
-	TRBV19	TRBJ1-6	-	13	CASSITGDSPLHF	TGTGCCAGTAGTATCACCGGGGATTCACCCCTCCACTTT
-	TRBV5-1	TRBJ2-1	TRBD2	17	CASSWTPSGNSYNEQFF	TGCGCCAGCAGCTGGACACCTAGCGGGAACTCCTACAATGAGCAGTTCTTC
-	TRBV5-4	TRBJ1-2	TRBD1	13	CASSLPTGVGYTF	TGTGCCAGCAGCTTGCCGACAGGGGTTGGCTACACCTTC
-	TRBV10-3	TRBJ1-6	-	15	CATTGPSSYNSPLHF	TGTGCCACTACAGGGCCTAGCTCCTATAATTCACCCCTCCACTTT
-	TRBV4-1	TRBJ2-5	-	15	CASSIPGAAEWTQYF	TGCGCCAGCAGCATACCTGGGGCTGCGGAGTGGACCCAGTACTTC
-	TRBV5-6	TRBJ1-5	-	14	CASSLRGGGQPQHF	TGTGCCAGCAGCTTGAGGGGAGGGGGACAGCCCCAGCATTTT
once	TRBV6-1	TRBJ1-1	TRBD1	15	CASSPTGGFDTEAFF	TGTGCCAGCAGCCCGACAGGGGGCTTTGACACTGAAGCTTTCTTT
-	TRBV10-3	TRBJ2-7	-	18	CAISESAGHRAHSYEQYF	TGTGCCATCAGCGAGAGTGCAGGCCACAGGGCCCACTCCTACGAGCAGTACTTC
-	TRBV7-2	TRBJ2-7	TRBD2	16	CASSLAGTSGSYEQYF	TGTGCCAGCAGCTTAGCCGGGACTAGCGGGTCCTACGAGCAGTACTTC
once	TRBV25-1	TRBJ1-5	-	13	CASSAYSNQPQHF	TGTGCCAGCAGTGCTTATAGCAATCAGCCCCAGCATTTT
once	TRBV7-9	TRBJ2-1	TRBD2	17	CASSLRLAGGPGNEQFF	TGTGCCAGCAGCCTTAGACTAGCGGGAGGGCCTGGGAATGAGCAGTTCTTC
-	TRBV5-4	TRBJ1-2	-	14	CASSGRVGNYGYTF	TGTGCCAGCAGCGGGCGGGTGGGGAACTATGGCTACACCTTC
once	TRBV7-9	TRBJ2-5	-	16	CASSLGGAGHQETQYF	TGTGCCAGCAGCTTAGGGGGAGCGGGCCACCAAGAGACCCAGTACTTC
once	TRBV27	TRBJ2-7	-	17	CASSFLAGGLSSYEQYF	TGTGCCAGCAGTTTCCTCGCAGGGGGGCTTAGCTCCTACGAGCAGTACTTC
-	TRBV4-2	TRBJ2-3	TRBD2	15	CASSLRLAFADTQYF	TGTGCCAGCAGCCTCCGACTAGCTTTCGCAGATACGCAGTATTTT
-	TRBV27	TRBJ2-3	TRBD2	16	CASSLFSGDITDTQYF	TGTGCCAGCAGTTTATTTAGCGGGGATATCACAGATACGCAGTATTTT
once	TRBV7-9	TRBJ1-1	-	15	CASSLESILNTEAFF	TGTGCCAGCAGTCTGGAGAGCATTTTGAACACTGAAGCTTTCTTT
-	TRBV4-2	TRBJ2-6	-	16	CASSQPGLSGANVLTF	TGTGCCAGCAGCCAACCCGGACTCTCTGGGGCCAACGTCCTGACTTTC
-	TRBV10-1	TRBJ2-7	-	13	CASSESLVGEQYF	TGCGCCAGCAGTGAGTCGCTAGTAGGCGAGCAGTACTTC
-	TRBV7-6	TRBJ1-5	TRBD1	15	CASSLNRGSNQPQHF	TGTGCCAGCAGCCTCAACAGGGGTAGCAATCAGCCCCAGCATTTT
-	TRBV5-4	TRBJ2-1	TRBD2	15	CASAPPSGSRDEQFF	TGTGCCAGCGCCCCTCCTAGCGGGAGTCGCGATGAGCAGTTCTTC
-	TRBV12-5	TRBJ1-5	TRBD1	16	CASGLGNRGGNQPQHF	TGTGCTAGTGGTTTGGGCAACAGGGGTGGCAATCAGCCCCAGCATTTT
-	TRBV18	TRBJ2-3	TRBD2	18	CASSPGLAGGKDTDTQYF	TGTGCCAGCTCCCCCGGGCTAGCGGGGGGGAAAGACACAGATACGCAGTATTTT
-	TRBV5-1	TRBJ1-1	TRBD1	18	CASSLRVATRDRNTEAFF	TGCGCCAGCAGCCTACGTGTGGCAACCCGGGACAGAAACACTGAAGCTTTCTTT
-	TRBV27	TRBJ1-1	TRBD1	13	CASSPRDSTEAFF	TGTGCCAGCAGTCCCCGGGACAGCACTGAAGCTTTCTTT
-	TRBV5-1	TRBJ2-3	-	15	CASSLGAPYTDTQYF	TGCGCCAGCAGCTTGGGGGCCCCCTACACAGATACGCAGTATTTT
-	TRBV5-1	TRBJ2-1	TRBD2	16	CASSLLAGGPGNEQFF	TGCGCCAGCAGTTTATTAGCGGGAGGGCCGGGAAATGAGCAGTTCTTC
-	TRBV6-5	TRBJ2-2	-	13	CASSYRDTGELFF	TGTGCCAGCAGTTACCGTGACACCGGGGAGCTGTTTTTT
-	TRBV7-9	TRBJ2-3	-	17	CASSQAPGGGVTDTQYF	TGTGCCAGCAGCCAGGCCCCGGGGGGCGGGGTCACAGATACGCAGTATTTT
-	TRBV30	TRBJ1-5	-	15	CAWSAVTAVNQPQHF	TGTGCCTGGAGTGCTGTGACAGCAGTGAATCAGCCCCAGCATTTT
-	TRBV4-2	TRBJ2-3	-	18	CASSQVGLAEISTDTQYF	TGTGCCAGCAGCCAAGTCGGGCTAGCAGAAATATCCACAGATACGCAGTATTTT
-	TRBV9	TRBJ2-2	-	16	CASSTHNRLGAGELFF	TGTGCCAGCAGCACACACAACAGGTTAGGGGCCGGGGAGCTGTTTTTT
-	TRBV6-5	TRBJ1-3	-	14	CASSLQGSGNTIYF	TGTGCCAGCAGTCTACAGGGCTCTGGAAACACCATATATTTT
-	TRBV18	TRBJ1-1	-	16	CASSPGQQGMNTEAFF	TGTGCCAGCTCACCGGGACAACAGGGCATGAACACTGAAGCTTTCTTT
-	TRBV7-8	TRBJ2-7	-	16	CASSLVLTQVSYEQYF	TGTGCCAGCAGCTTAGTCCTGACACAAGTCTCCTACGAGCAGTACTTC
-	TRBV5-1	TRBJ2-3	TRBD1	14	CASSSGGDTDTQYF	TGCGCCAGCAGCTCAGGGGGCGACACAGATACGCAGTATTTT
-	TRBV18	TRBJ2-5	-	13	CASSPPDRKTQYF	TGTGCCAGCTCACCACCGGACAGAAAGACCCAGTACTTC
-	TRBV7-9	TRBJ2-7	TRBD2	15	CASSLVAGASYEQYF	TGTGCCAGCAGCTTAGTGGCGGGAGCTTCCTACGAGCAGTACTTC
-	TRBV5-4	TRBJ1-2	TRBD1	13	CASSFRQGAYYTF	TGTGCCAGCAGCTTCAGACAGGGGGCCTACTACACCTTC
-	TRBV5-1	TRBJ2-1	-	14	CASSLGRLSDEQFF	TGCGCCAGCAGCCTGGGGCGGCTCTCGGATGAGCAGTTCTTC
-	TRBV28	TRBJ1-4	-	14	CASSLGGAAEKLFF	TGTGCCAGCAGTCTTGGGGGGGCGGCCGAAAAACTGTTTTTT